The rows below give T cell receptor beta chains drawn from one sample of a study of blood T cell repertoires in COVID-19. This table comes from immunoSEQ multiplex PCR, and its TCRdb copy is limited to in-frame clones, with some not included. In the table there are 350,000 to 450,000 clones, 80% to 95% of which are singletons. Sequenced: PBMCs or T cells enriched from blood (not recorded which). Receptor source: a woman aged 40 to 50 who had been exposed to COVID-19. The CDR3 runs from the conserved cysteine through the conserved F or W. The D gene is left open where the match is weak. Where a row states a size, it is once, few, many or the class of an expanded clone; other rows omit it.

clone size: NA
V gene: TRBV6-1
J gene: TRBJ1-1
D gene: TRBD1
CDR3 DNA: TGTGCCAGCAGTGACCGTTGGACAGGGGCCGGAGGGAACACTGAAGCTTTCTTT
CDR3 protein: CASSDRWTGAGGNTEAFF

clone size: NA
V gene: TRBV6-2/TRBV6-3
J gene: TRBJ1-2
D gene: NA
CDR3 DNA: TGTGCCAGCAGTTACGGCGGACAGAACTATGGCTACACCTTC
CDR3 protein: CASSYGGQNYGYTF

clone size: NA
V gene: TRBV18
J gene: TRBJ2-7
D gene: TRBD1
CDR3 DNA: TGTGCCAGCTCACCCTCGGACAGGGGCGAGCAGTACTTC
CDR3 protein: CASSPSDRGEQYF

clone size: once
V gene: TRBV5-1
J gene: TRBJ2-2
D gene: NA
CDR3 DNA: TGCGCCAGCATCCCGGTTCCCAGGGCCTTGAACACCGGGGAGCTGTTTTTT
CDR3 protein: CASIPVPRALNTGELFF

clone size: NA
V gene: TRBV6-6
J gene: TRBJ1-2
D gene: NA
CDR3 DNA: TGTGCCAGCAGGGAGGGTCCTGTTGGCACCTTC
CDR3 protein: CASREGPVGTF

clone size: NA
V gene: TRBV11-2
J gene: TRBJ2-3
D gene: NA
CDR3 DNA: TGTGCCAGCAGCTTCTTCGGGGTGCGCACAGATACGCAGTATTTT
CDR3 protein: CASSFFGVRTDTQYF

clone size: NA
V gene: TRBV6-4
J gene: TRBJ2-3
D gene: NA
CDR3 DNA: TGTGCCAGCAGTCGCGGAGGGCCGGGGTCGGCAGATACGCAGTATTTT
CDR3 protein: CASSRGGPGSADTQYF

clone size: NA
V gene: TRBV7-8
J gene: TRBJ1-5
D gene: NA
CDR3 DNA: TGTGCCAGCAGCCTGGGGCCCAATCAGCCCCAGCATTTT
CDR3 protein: CASSLGPNQPQHF

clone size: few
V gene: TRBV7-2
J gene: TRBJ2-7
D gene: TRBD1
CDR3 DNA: TGTGCCAGCAGCCAAACCCACCCGGGACAGGGAAACGAGCAGTACTTC
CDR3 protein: CASSQTHPGQGNEQYF

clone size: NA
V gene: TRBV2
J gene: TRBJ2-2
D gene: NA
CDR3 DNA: TGTGCCAGCAATGGAGGACAGCGGCTTAACACCGGGGAGCTGTTTTTT
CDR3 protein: CASNGGQRLNTGELFF

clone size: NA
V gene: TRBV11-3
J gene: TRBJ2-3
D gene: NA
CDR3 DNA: TGTGCCAGCAGCTTAGAGGTTGGAACAGGGACGCAGTATTTT
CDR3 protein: CASSLEVGTGTQYF

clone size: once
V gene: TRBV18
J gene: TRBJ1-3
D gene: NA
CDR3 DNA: TGTGCCAGCTCACCGGTGAGCAGGGTTGGAAACACCATATATTTT
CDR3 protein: CASSPVSRVGNTIYF

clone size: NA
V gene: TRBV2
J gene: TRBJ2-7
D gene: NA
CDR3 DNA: TGTGCCAGCAATGGGCAGGGCCCTCCGGAGCAGTACTTC
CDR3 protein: CASNGQGPPEQYF

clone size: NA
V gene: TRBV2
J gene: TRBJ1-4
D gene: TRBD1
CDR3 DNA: TGTGCCAGCAGTACCGACAGGGGGCCTTGGAATGAAAAACTGTTTTTT
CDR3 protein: CASSTDRGPWNEKLFF

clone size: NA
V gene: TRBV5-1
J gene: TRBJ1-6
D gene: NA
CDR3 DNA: TGCGCCAGCAGCTTGGTACAGAATAATTCACCCCTCCACTTT
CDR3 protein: CASSLVQNNSPLHF

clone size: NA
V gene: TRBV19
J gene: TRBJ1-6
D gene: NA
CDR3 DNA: TGTGCCAGTAGTCTGAGTTTGGGGCAACGAAACACCCTCCACTTT
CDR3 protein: CASSLSLGQRNTLHF

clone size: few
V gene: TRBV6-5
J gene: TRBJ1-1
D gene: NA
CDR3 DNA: TGTGCCAGCAGTTACTGGGCAGGGGTTAACACTGAAGCTTTCTTT
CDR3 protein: CASSYWAGVNTEAFF

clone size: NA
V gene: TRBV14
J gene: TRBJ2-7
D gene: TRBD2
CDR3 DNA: TGTGCCAGCAGCCAATCCAGGGGACTAGCGTCACGCTACGAGCAGTACTTC
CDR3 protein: CASSQSRGLASRYEQYF

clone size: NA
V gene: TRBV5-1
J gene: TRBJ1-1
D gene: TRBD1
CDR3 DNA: TGCGCCAGCCGGGGGGCAGGGGGCAAGAGGAACACTGAAGCTTTCTTT
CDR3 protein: CASRGAGGKRNTEAFF

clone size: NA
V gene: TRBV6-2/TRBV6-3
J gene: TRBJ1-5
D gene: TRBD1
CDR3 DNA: TGTGCCAGCAGTTACCCGGGACAGGGCCACAGGACCAATCAGCCCCAGCATTTT
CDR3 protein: CASSYPGQGHRTNQPQHF

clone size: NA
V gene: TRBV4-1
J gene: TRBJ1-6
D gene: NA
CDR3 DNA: TGCGCCAGCAGCCACCGGCAGGGAACGGGCAATTCACCCCTCCACTTT
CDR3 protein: CASSHRQGTGNSPLHF

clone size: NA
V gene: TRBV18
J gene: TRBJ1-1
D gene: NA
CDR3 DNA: TGTGCCAGCTCACCACTTCCAGGGAAAGTTTACAACACTGAAGCTTTCTTT
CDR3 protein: CASSPLPGKVYNTEAFF

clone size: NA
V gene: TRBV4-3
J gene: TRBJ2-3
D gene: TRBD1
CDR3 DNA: TGCGCCAGCAGCCAAACAGGGGGAGCTAGCACAGATACGCAGTATTTT
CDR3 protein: CASSQTGGASTDTQYF

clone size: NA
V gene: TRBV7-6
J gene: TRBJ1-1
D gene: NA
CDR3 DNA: TGTGCCAGCAGCTTAGAACAAATGAACACTGAAGCTTTCTTT
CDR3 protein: CASSLEQMNTEAFF

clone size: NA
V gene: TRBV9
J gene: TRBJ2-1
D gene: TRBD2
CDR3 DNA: TGTGCCAGCAGCGTAGCCACCTCCAGCGGGGGCTACAATGAGCAGTTCTTC
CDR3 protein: CASSVATSSGGYNEQFF

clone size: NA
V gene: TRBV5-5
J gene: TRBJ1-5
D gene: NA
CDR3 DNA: TGTGCCAGCAGCTGGGGCTTAAATCAGCCCCAGCATTTT
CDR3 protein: CASSWGLNQPQHF

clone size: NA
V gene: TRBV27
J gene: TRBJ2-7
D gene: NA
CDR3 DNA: TGTGCCAGCAGGACACCGGGACTTATTTACGAGCAGTACTTC
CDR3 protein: CASRTPGLIYEQYF

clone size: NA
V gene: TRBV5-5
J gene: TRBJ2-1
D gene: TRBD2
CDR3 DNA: TGTGCCAGCAGCCCCCGTAGCGGGAACTCCTACAATGAGCAGTTCTTC
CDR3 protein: CASSPRSGNSYNEQFF

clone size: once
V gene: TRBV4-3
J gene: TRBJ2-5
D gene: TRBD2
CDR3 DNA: TGCGCCAGCAGCCAAACCGGGGGGGACCGTTGGACCCAGTACTTC
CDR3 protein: CASSQTGGDRWTQYF

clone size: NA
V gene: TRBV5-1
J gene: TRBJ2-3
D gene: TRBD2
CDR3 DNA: TGCGCCAGCAGCGTTAGCGGGAGGGGCACAGATACGCAGTATTTT
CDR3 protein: CASSVSGRGTDTQYF

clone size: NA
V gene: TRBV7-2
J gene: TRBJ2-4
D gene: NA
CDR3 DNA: TGTGCCAGCAGCTTAGATCGGAGAAGCGGCAACATTCAGTACTTC
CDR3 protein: CASSLDRRSGNIQYF

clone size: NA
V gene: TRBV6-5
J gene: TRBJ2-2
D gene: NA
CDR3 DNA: TGTGCCAGCAGGGGGCTTCCCCCCGGGGAGCTGTTTTTT
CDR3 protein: CASRGLPPGELFF

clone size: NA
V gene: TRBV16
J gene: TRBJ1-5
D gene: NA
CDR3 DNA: TGTGCCAGCAGCCAATTCGCGGGAATGGGCAATCAGCCCCAGCATTTT
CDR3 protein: CASSQFAGMGNQPQHF

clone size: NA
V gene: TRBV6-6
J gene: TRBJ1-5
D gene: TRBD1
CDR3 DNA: TGTGCCAGCAGCGGGGGACAGGGGAAACAGCCCCAGCATTTT
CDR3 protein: CASSGGQGKQPQHF

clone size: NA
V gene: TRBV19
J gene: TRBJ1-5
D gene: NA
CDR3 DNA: TGTGCCAGTAGGGAGACAGGCCCCAACAATCAGCCCCAGCATTTT
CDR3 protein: CASRETGPNNQPQHF

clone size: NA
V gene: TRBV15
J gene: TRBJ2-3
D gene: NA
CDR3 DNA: TGTGCCACCAGCATATCTAGCGTCGGCACAGATACGCAGTATTTT
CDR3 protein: CATSISSVGTDTQYF

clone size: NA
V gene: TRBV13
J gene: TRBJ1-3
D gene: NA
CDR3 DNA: TGTGCCAGCAGCTGGCTGAACACCGGAAACACCATATATTTT
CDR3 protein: CASSWLNTGNTIYF

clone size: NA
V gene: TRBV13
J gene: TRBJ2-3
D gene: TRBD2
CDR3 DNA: TGTGCCAGCGGATTTCCGGGACTAACAGATACGCAGTATTTT
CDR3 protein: CASGFPGLTDTQYF

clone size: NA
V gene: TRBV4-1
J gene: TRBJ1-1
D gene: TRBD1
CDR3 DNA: TGCGCCAGCAGCCAAGGCGGGAGGGACAGCTATATTTCCGGAGCTTTCTTT
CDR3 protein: CASSQGGRDSYISGAFF

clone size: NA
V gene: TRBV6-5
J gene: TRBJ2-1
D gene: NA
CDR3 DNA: TGTGCCAGCAGAGCTACAGGAGATCCTTACAATGAGCAGTTCTTC
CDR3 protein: CASRATGDPYNEQFF

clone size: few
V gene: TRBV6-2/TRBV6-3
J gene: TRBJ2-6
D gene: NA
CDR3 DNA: TGTGCCAGCAGTCGTGGGGCCAACGTCCTGACTTTC
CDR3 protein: CASSRGANVLTF

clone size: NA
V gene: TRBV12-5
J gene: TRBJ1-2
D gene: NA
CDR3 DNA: TGTGCTAGTGGGCATGTCTCCGGGACACTCTATGGCTACACCTTC
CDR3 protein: CASGHVSGTLYGYTF

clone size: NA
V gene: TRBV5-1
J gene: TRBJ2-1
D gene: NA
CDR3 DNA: TGCGCCAGCAGCTGGGATAGCGGTGAGCAGTTCTTC
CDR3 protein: CASSWDSGEQFF

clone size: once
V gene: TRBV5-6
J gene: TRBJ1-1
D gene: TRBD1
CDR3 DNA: TGTGCCAGCAGCGGCCTTCGGGACAGGGGGCGGGTGGCCACTGAAGCTTTCTTT
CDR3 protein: CASSGLRDRGRVATEAFF

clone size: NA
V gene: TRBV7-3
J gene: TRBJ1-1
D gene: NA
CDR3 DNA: TGTGCCAGCAGCCCAGGACGGGGTGAAGCTTTCTTT
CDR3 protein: CASSPGRGEAFF

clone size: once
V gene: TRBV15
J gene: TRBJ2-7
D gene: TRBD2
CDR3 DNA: TGTGCCACCAGCAGAGATCTTGGGACTAGCGGCTCCTACGAGCAGTACTTC
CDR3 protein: CATSRDLGTSGSYEQYF

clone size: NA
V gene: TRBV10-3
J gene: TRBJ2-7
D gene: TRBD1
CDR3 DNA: TGTGCCATCAGGGAATGGTATACAGGGGCCCCCGGGGTCGAGCAGTACTTC
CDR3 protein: CAIREWYTGAPGVEQYF

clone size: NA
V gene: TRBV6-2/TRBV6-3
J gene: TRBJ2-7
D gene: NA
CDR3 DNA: TGTGCCAGCAGCGGACAGACCTACGAGCAGTACTTC
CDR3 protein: CASSGQTYEQYF

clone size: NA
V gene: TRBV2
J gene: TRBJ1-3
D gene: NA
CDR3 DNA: TGTGCCAGCACCCGTCGCGGGGGTCGCTCTGGAAACACCATATATTTT
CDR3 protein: CASTRRGGRSGNTIYF

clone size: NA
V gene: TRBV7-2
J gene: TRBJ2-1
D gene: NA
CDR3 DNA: TGTGCCAGCAGCTCCCAGGCGACGGGATTCTACAATGAGCAGTTCTTC
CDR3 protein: CASSSQATGFYNEQFF

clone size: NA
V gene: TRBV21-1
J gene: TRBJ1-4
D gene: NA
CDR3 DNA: TGTGCCAGCACCAGGGACAGGGAGGCGATTGCAACTAATGAAAAACTGTTTTTT
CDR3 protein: CASTRDREAIATNEKLFF

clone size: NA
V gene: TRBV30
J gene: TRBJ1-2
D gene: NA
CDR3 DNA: TGTGCCTGGGCCCGAGGGAGGAAGGATGGCTACACCTTC
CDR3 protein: CAWARGRKDGYTF

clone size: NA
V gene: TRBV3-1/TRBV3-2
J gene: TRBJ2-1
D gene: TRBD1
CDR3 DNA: TGTGCCAGCAGCAGACAGGGGGGCGGGTACAATGAGCAGTTCTTC
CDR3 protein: CASSRQGGGYNEQFF

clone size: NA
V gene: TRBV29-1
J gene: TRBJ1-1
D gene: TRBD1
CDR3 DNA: TGCAGCGTTGTTACAGGGGGGATGTTGAACACTGAAGCTTTCTTT
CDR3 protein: CSVVTGGMLNTEAFF

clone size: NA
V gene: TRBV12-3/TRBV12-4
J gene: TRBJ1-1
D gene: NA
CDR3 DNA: TGTGCCAGCAGTTTGACAGAGAACACTGAAGCTTTCTTT
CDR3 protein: CASSLTENTEAFF

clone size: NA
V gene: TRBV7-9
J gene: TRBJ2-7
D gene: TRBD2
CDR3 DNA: TGTGCCAGCAGCTCCGCCACTAGCGGGAGGTTTGAGCAGTACTTC
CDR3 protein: CASSSATSGRFEQYF

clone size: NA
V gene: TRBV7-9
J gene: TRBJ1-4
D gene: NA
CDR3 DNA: TGTGCCAGCAGCTTAAAGGCAGGAAATGAAAAACTGTTTTTT
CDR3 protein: CASSLKAGNEKLFF

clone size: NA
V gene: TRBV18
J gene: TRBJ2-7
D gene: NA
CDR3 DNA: TGTGCCAGCTCACCAGGTCAGGGTTCCTACGAGCAGTACTTC
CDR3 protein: CASSPGQGSYEQYF

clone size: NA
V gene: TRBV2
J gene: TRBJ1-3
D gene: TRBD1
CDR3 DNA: TGTGCCAGCAGTGAAGAAACAGGGGTGGGAAACACCATATATTTT
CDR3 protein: CASSEETGVGNTIYF